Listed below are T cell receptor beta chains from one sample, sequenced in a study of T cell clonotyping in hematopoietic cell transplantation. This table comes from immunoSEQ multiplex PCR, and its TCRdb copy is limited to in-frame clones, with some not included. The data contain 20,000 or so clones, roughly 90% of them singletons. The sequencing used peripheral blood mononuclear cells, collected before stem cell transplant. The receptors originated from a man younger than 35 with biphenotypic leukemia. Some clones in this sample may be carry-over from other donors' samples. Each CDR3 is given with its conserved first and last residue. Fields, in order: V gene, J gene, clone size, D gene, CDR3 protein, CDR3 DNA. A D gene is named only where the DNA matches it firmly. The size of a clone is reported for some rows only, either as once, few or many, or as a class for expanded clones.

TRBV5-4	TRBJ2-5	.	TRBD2	CASSLRTSGAGETQYF	TGTGCCAGCAGCCTTCGGACTAGCGGGGCCGGAGAGACCCAGTACTTC
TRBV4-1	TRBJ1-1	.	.	CASTLTETANTEAFF	TGCGCCAGCACCCTAACGGAGACGGCGAACACTGAAGCTTTCTTT
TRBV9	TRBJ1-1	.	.	CASSVVGENTEAFF	TGTGCCAGCAGCGTAGTCGGCGAGAACACTGAAGCTTTCTTT
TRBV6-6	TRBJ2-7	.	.	CASSYADPSYEQYF	TGTGCCAGCAGTTACGCCGATCCCTCCTACGAGCAGTACTTC
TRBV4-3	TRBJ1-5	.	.	CASSQDGGAGNQPQHF	TGCGCCAGCAGCCAAGATGGGGGGGCAGGCAATCAGCCCCAGCATTTT
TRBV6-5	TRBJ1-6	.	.	CASSYEQSYNSPLHF	TGTGCCAGCAGTTATGAACAGAGCTATAATTCACCCCTCCACTTT
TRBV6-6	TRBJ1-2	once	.	CASTPGYGYTF	TGTGCCAGCACTCCAGGGTATGGCTACACCTTC
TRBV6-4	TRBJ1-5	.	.	CASSKEANQPQHF	TGTGCCAGCAGTAAGGAAGCCAATCAGCCCCAGCATTTT
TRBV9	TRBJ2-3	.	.	CASSVRGGTDTQYF	TGTGCCAGCAGCGTAAGAGGGGGCACAGATACGCAGTATTTT
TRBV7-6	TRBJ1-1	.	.	CASSPRGGGGGTEAFF	TGTGCCAGCAGCCCCCGAGGGGGAGGGGGGGGCACTGAAGCTTTCTTT
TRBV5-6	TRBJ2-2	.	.	CASSFQGTSGELFF	TGTGCCAGCAGCTTCCAGGGAACCTCCGGGGAGCTGTTTTTT
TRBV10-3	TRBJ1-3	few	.	CAIRRPGSGNTIYF	TGTGCCATCAGGAGACCCGGCTCCGGAAACACCATATATTTT
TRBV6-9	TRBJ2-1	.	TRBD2	CASSYDGLAGGLYNEQFF	TGTGCCAGCAGTTACGACGGACTAGCGGGGGGGCTTTACAATGAGCAGTTCTTC
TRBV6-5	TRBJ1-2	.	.	CASSLGTRDGYTF	TGTGCCAGCAGCCTCGGGACTCGCGATGGCTACACCTTC
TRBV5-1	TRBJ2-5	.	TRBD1	CASSFNRGQETQYF	TGCGCCAGCAGCTTTAACAGGGGCCAAGAGACCCAGTACTTC
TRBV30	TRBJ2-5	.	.	CAWTFGLQETQYF	TGTGCCTGGACCTTCGGCCTACAAGAGACCCAGTACTTC
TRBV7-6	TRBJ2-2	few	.	CASTSGTQNTGELFF	TGTGCCAGCACCTCCGGGACCCAGAACACCGGGGAGCTGTTTTTT
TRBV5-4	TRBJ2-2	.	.	CASSPDWQFTGELFF	TGTGCCAGCAGCCCCGATTGGCAGTTCACCGGGGAGCTGTTTTTT
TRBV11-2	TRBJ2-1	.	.	CASSLGTLGNEQFF	TGTGCCAGCAGCCTCGGGACTTTGGGGAATGAGCAGTTCTTC
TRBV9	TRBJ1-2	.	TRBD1	CASSVATGANYGYTF	TGTGCCAGCAGCGTAGCGACAGGGGCTAACTATGGCTACACCTTC
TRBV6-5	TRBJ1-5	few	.	CASSSPYSNQPQHF	TGTGCCAGCAGTTCCCCGTATAGCAATCAGCCCCAGCATTTT
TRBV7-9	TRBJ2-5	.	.	CASSLGTKTGETQYF	TGTGCCAGCAGCTTAGGGACTAAGACAGGGGAGACCCAGTACTTC
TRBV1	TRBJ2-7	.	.	CTSSLAGWSYEQYF	TGCACCAGCAGCCTCGCGGGGTGGTCCTACGAGCAGTACTTC
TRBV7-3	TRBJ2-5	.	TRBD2	CASSLNGAGGRETQYF	TGTGCCAGCAGCTTAAATGGAGCGGGGGGGCGAGAGACCCAGTACTTC
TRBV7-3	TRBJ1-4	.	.	CASSLSPPPNEKLFF	TGTGCCAGCAGCTTATCGCCACCCCCTAATGAAAAACTGTTTTTT
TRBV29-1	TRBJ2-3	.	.	CSVVGTPKSTDTQYF	TGCAGCGTGGTCGGGACACCGAAAAGCACAGATACGCAGTATTTT
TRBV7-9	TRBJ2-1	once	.	CASSLGLDIDYNEQFF	TGTGCCAGCAGCTTAGGTCTGGACATAGATTACAATGAGCAGTTCTTC
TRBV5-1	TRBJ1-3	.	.	CASSHSGSSGNTIYF	TGCGCCAGCAGCCATTCGGGGAGCTCTGGAAACACCATATATTTT
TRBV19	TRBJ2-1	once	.	CASSGPGLNEQFF	TGTGCCAGTAGTGGGCCGGGACTCAATGAGCAGTTCTTC
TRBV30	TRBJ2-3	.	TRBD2	CACAPPRGSPDTQYF	TGTGCCTGCGCCCCTCCGCGCGGGAGCCCCGATACGCAGTATTTT
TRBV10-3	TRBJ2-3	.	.	CAIRGLAGTDTQYF	TGTGCCATCAGGGGCCTGGCAGGGACAGATACGCAGTATTTT
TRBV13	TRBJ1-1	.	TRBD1	CASSPIGGGGLKNTEAFF	TGTGCCAGCAGCCCGATAGGGGGCGGGGGGCTGAAGAACACTGAAGCTTTCTTT
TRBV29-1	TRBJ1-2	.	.	CSVDMGANYGYTF	TGCAGCGTTGATATGGGGGCTAACTATGGCTACACCTTC
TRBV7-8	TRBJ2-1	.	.	CASSPGTGAYNEQFF	TGTGCCAGCAGCCCAGGGACCGGAGCCTACAATGAGCAGTTCTTC
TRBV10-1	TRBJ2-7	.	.	CASSEGGSYEQYF	TGCGCCAGCAGTGAAGGCGGATCCTACGAGCAGTACTTC
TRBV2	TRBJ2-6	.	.	CASSAQGSGANVLTF	TGTGCCAGCAGTGCACAGGGATCTGGGGCCAACGTCCTGACTTTC
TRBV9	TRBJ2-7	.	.	CASSAYGGDKDYEQYF	TGTGCCAGCAGCGCGTATGGAGGGGATAAGGACTACGAGCAGTACTTC
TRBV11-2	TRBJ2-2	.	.	CASSLAYSGNTGELFF	TGTGCCAGCAGCTTAGCTTACAGTGGGAACACCGGGGAGCTGTTTTTT
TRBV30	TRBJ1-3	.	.	CAWSQTKGSFEVLDTIYF	TGTGCCTGGAGCCAAACTAAAGGGAGTTTTGAGGTGCTGGACACCATATATTTT
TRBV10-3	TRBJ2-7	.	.	CAISSGTVTYEQYF	TGTGCCATCAGTAGCGGGACAGTTACCTACGAGCAGTACTTC
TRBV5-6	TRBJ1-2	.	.	CASSLEAAGYGYTF	TGTGCCAGCAGCTTGGAGGCGGCAGGCTATGGCTACACCTTC
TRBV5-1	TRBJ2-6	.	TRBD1	CASGQGSGANVLTF	TGCGCCAGTGGACAGGGCTCTGGGGCCAACGTCCTGACTTTC
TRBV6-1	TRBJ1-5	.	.	CASSGLQGQPQHF	TGTGCCAGCAGTGGCCTTCAGGGTCAGCCCCAGCATTTT
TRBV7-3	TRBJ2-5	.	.	CASSPPMEETQYF	TGTGCCAGCAGCCCGCCCATGGAAGAGACCCAGTACTTC
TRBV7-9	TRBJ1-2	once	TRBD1	CASSTAGQGHGYTF	TGTGCCAGCAGCACAGCGGGACAGGGCCATGGCTACACCTTC
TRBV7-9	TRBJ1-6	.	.	CASSQAGSSYNSPLHF	TGTGCCAGCAGCCAGGCCGGGAGCTCCTATAATTCACCCCTCCACTTT
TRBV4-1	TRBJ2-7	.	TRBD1	CASSQARQGGYRGRNEQYF	TGCGCCAGCAGCCAAGCAAGACAAGGTGGTTACAGGGGTCGGAACGAGCAGTACTTC
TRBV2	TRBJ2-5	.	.	CASSELETQYF	TGTGCCAGCAGTGAACTTGAGACCCAGTACTTC
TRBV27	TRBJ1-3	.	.	CASSLGADSGNTIYF	TGTGCCAGCAGTTTAGGGGCCGACTCTGGAAACACCATATATTTT
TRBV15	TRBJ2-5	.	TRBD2	CATGAGGDSETQYF	TGTGCCACGGGGGCGGGAGGCGATTCGGAGACCCAGTACTTC
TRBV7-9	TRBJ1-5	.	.	CASSLGTGREGPQHF	TGTGCCAGCAGCTTAGGCACAGGGAGGGAAGGGCCCCAGCATTTT
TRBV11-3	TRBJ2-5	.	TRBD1	CASSLAWTGYPQTQYF	TGTGCCAGCAGCTTAGCCTGGACAGGGTACCCACAGACCCAGTACTTC
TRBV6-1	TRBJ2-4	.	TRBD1	CASSEHSGQGTKNIQYF	TGTGCCAGCAGTGAACACTCGGGACAGGGCACCAAAAACATTCAGTACTTC
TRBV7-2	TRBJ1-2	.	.	CASSLLQGTLGYTF	TGTGCCAGCAGCTTACTACAGGGTACCCTAGGCTACACCTTC
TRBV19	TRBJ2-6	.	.	CASSRGSGSGANVLTF	TGTGCCAGTAGTAGAGGTTCGGGCTCTGGGGCCAACGTCCTGACTTTC